What follows describes a single T cell receptor beta chain. As yet, its antigen is unknown. The sample is drawn from a study of OX40 agonist ivuxolimab in advanced cancers. Broader study findings: By week 6 at 0.1 to 3.0 mg/kg, blood CD4+ and CD8+ T cells had expanded clonally.

The CDR3 consists of 15 residues. Deletions cut 5 bases from V and 0 bases from J, with 13 bases between. In germline, CDR1 is MNHNS, CDR2 SASEGT. Sequenced by immunoSEQ multiplex PCR; TCRdb stores in-frame clones only, minus some. The sample has around 110,000 clones; roughly 95% are singletons. The sequencing used CD4+ or CD8+ T cells sorted from blood, collected in a trial of the OX40 agonist ivuxolimab. The TCR comes from an adult with an advanced solid tumor such as melanoma, head and neck, liver or kidney cancer. The chain joins TRBV6-1 to TRBJ1-2, with D hard to call. The CDR3 sequence: CASSSPEGANYGYTF. CDR3 nucleotide sequence: TGTGCCAGCAGTTCCCCGGAGGGTGCTAACTATGGCTACACCTTC.